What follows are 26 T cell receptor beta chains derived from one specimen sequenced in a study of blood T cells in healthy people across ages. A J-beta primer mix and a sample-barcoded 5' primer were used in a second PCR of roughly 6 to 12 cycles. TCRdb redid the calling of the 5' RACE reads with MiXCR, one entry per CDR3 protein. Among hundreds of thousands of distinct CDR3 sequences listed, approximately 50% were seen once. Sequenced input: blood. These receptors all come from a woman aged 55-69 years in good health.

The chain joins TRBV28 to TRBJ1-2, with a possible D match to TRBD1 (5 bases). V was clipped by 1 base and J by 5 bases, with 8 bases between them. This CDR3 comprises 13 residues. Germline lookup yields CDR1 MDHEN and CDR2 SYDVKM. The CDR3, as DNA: TGTGCCAGCAGTTTATCTCCAGGGTATGGCTACACCTTC. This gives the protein CASSLSPGYGYTF.

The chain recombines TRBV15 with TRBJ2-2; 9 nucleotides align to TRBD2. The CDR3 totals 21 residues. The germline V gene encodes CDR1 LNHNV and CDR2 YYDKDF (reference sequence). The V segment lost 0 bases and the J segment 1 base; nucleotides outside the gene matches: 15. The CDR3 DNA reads TGTGCCACCAGCAGAGATTATGGGACTAGCTACACCGGTCGGAACACCGGGGAGCTGTTTTTT. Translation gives CATSRDYGTSYTGRNTGELFF.

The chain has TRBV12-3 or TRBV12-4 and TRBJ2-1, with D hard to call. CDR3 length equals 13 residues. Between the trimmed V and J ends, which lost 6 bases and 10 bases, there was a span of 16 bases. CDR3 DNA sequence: TGTGCCAGCAGAGCCCCCTCCGGACGAGAGCAGTTCTTC. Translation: CASRAPSGREQFF.

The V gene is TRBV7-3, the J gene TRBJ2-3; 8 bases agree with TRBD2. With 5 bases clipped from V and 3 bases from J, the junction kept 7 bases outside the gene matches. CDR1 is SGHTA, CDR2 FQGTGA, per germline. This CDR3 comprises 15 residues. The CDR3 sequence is CASSLSAGVTDTQYF. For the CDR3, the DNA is TGTGCCAGCAGCCTATCAGCGGGAGTGACAGATACGCAGTATTTT.

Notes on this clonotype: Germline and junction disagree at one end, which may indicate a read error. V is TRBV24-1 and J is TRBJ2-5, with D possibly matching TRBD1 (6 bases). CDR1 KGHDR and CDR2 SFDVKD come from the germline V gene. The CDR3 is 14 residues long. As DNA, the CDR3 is TGTGCCATCAGTGATCGGACAGCCAAAGAGACCCAGTACTTC. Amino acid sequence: CAISDRTAKETQYF.

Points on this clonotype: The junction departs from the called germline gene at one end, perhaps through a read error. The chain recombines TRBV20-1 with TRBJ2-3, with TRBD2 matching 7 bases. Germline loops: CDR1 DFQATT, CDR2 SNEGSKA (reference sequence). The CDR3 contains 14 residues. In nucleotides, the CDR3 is TGCAGTGTTAGATATGCGGGAGACACAGATACGCAGTATTTT. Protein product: CSVRYAGDTDTQYF.

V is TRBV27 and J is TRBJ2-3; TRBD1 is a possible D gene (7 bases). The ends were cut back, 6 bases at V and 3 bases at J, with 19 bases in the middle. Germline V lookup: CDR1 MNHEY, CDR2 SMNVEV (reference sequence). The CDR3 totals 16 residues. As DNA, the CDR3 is TGTGCCAGCAGGACAGGGACTTGGTTCTCGACAGATACGCAGTATTTT. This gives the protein CASRTGTWFSTDTQYF.

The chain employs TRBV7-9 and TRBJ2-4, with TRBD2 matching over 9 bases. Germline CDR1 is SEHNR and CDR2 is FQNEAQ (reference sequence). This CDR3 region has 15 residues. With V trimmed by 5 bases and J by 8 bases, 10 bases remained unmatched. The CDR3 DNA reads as TGTGCCAGCAGCCTCGGGGATAGCGGGAGAGACATTCAGTACTTC. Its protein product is CASSLGDSGRDIQYF.

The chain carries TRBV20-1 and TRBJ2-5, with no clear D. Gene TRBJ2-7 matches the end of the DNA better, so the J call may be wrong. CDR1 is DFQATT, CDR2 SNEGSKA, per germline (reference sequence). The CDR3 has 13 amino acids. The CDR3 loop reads CSASPFLHYEQYF. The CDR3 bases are TGCAGTGCCTCCCCGTTTCTCCACTACGAGCAGTACTTC.

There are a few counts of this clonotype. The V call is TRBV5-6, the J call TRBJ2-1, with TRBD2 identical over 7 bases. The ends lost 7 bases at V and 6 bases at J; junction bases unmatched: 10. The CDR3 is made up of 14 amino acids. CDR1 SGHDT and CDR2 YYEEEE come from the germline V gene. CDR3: CASRRLATINEQFF. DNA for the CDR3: TGTGCCAGCCGGAGACTAGCAACAATCAATGAGCAGTTCTTC.

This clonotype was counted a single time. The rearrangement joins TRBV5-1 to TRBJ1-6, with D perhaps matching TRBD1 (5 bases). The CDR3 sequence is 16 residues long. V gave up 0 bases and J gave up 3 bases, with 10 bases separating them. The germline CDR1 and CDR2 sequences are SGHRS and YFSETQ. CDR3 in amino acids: CASSLGGQGYNSPLHF. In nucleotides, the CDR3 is TGCGCCAGCAGCTTGGGCGGACAAGGCTATAATTCACCCCTCCACTTT. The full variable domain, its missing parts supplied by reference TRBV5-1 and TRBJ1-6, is KAGVTQTPRYLIKTRGQQVTLSCSPISGHRSVSWYQQTPGQGLQFLFEYFSETQRNKGNFPGRFSGRQFSNSRSEMNVSTLELGDSALYLCASSLGGQGYNSPLHFGNGTRLTVT.

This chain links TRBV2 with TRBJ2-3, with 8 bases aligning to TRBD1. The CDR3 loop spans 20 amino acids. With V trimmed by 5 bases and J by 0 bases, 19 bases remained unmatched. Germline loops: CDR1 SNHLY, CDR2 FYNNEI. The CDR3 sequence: CASSTGGQLAGSSSTDTQYF. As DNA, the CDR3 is TGTGCCAGCAGTACAGGGGGTCAGCTGGCAGGCTCATCTAGCACAGATACGCAGTATTTT. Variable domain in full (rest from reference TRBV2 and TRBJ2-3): EPEVTQTPSHQVTQMGQEVILRCVPISNHLYFYWYRQILGQKVEFLVSFYNNEISEKSEIFDDQFSVERPDGSNFTLKIRSTKLEDSAMYFCASSTGGQLAGSSSTDTQYFGPGTRLTVL.

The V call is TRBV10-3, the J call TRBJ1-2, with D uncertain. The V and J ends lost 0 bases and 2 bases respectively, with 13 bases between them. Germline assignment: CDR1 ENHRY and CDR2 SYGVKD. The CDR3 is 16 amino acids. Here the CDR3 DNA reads TGTGCCATCAGTGAGTCCCCTACAGCAGGAAACTATGGCTACACCTTC. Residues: CAISESPTAGNYGYTF.

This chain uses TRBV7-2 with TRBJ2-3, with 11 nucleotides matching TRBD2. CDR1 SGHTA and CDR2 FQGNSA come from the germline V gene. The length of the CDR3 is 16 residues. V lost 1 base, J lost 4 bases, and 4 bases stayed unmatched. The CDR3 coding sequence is TGTGCCAGCAGCTTAGGCGTAGCGGGAGGGGCAGATACGCAGTATTTT. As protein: CASSLGVAGGADTQYF.

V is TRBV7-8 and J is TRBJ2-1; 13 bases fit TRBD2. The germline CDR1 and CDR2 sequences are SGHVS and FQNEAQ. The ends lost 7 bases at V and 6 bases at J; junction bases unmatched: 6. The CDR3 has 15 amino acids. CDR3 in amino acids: CASTPRLAGGNEQFF. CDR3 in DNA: TGTGCCAGCACCCCTCGACTAGCGGGGGGCAATGAGCAGTTCTTC. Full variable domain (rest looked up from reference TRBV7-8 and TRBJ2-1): GAGVSQSPRYKVAKRGQDVALRCDPISGHVSLFWYQQALGQGPEFLTYFQNEAQLDKSGLPSDRFFAERPEGSVSTLKIQRTQQEDSAVYLCASTPRLAGGNEQFFGPGTRLTVL.

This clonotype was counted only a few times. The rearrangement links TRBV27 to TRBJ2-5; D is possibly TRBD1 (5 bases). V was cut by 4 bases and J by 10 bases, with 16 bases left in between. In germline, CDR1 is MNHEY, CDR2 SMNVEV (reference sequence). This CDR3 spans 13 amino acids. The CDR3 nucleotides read TGTGCCAGCAGTTCCAAAACCCAGGGTATCCAGTACTTC. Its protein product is CASSSKTQGIQYF.

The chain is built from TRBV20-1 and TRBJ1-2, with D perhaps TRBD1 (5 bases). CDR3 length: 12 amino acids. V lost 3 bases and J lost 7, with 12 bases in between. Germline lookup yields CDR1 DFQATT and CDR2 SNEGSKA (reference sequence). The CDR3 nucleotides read TGCAGTGCTAGCGCTGAGAGGGGTGGCTACACCTTC. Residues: CSASAERGGYTF.

CDR3 in amino acids: CASSLGGGRIYNEQFF. CDR3 nucleotides: TGTGCCAGCAGTCTCGGGGGGGGAAGGATATACAATGAGCAGTTCTTC. V usage is TRBV7-8 and J usage is TRBJ2-1, with 8 bases fitting TRBD2. Trimming cost V 6 bases and J 4 bases; bases outside gene matches: 11. CDR1 is SGHVS, CDR2 FQNEAQ, per germline. The CDR3 has 16 residues.

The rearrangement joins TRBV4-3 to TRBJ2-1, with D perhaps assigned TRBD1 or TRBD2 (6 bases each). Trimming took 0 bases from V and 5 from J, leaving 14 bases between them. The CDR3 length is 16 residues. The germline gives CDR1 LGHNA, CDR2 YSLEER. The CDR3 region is CASSQDARRDNNEQFF. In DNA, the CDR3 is TGCGCCAGCAGCCAAGATGCTCGGCGGGACAACAATGAGCAGTTCTTC.

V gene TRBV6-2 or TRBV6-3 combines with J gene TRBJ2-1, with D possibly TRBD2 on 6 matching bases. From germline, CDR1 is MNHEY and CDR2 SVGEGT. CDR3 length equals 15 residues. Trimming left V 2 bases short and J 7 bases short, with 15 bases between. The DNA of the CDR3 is TGTGCCAGCAGTTACGGGAATAGCGGCATAAATGAGCAGTTCTTC. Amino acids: CASSYGNSGINEQFF.

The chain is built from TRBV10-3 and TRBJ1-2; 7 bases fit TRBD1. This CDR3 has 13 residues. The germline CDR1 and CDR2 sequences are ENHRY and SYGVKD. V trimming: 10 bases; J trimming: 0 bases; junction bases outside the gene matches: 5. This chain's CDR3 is CATTGQPNYGYTF. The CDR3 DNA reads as TGTGCCACTACGGGACAGCCTAACTATGGCTACACCTTC.

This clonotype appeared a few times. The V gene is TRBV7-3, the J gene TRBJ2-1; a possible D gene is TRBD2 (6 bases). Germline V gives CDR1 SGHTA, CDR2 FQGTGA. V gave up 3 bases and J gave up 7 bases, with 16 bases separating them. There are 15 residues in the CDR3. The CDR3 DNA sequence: TGTGCCAGCAGCTTTGGGGCCAGGACTACAAATGAGCAGTTCTTC. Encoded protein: CASSFGARTTNEQFF.

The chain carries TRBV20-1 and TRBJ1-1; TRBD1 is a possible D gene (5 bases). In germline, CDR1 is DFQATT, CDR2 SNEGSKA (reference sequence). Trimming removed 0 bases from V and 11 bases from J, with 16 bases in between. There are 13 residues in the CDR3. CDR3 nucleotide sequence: TGCAGTGCTAGAGACCACCGGGACCGTGGCGCTTTCTTT. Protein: CSARDHRDRGAFF.

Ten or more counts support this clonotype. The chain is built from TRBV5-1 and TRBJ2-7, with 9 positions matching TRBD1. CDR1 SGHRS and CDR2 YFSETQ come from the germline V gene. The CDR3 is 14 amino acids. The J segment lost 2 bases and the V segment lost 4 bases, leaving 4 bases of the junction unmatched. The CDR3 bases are TGCGCCAGCAGCCTGCGACAGGGGGCCTACGAGCAGTACTTC. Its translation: CASSLRQGAYEQYF.

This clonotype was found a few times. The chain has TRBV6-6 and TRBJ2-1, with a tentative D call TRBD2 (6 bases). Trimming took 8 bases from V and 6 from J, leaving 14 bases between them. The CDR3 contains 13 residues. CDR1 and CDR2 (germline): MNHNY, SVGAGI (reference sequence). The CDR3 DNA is TGTGCCAGCGCCCCGGAAGCGGGCAATGAGCAGTTCTTC. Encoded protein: CASAPEAGNEQFF.

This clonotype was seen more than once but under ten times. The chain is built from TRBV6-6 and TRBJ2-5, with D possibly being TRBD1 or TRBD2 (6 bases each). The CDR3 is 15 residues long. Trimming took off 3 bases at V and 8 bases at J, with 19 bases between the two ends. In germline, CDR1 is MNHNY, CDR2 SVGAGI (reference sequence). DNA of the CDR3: TGTGCCAGCAGTTATGAAACGGACGGGGGCACCACCCAGTACTTC. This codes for CASSYETDGGTTQYF.